This T cell receptor (beta chain) appears in the sequencing data of a study of blood T cell repertoires in COVID-19. In the study overall: Specimens from acute and convalescent COVID-19 originated in the United States, Italy and Spain. PBMCs, B-cell-depleted T cells, or T cells were the source of the cDNA or gDNA that made up the material.

Authors' processing steps: Quantification of nucleated cells was approximated via reference gene primer amplification. Clones were read by immunoSEQ multiplex PCR, and TCRdb kept only the in-frame ones, dropping some. The V and J calls and the clone size are those of that table, but D and trimming were determined from the DNA. Here the sample spans 200,000 to 250,000 clones, roughly 84% being singletons. The CDR3 spans 15 residues. Germline assignment: CDR1 MNHEY and CDR2 SVGAGI. V was pared by 5 bases and J by 4 bases, with 17 bases between. Input material: peripheral blood. The J gene is TRBJ1-2, the V gene TRBV6-5; D ambiguous. The TCR comes from a man aged 35 to 55 with acute or convalescent COVID-19. The CDR3 nucleotides are TGTGCCAGCAGTCGGGGTAAGACTGTCACCTATGGCTACACCTTC. Protein sequence: CASSRGKTVTYGYTF.